This section outlines one TCR beta chain sequence together with its context. The sample comes from a study of PD-L1 blockade in urothelial cancer. Study overall: The patients had undergone anywhere from 0 to 3 prior chemotherapy regimens. Blood gave a median approximately 130,000 T cells.

Documented time point: pretreatment peripheral blood. Urothelial carcinoma, locally advanced or metastatic, affected the patients. Data came from immunoSEQ multiplex PCR; TCRdb stores just in-frame clones and leaves some out. The table shows 90,000 to 100,000 clones, with around 90% occurring only once. The junction had 6 bases not matched to a gene; V was cut back by 4 bases and J by 4 bases. This CDR3 has 15 amino acids. CDR1 and CDR2 from the germline V gene are MGHRA and YSYEKL. Here the sequenced sample was PBMCs, taken around atezolizumab (anti-PD-L1) treatment. The sequence was obtained from a man aged 55-75 years with urothelial cancer. The rearrangement links TRBV4-1 to TRBJ2-7; 11 positions match TRBD2. CDR3 nucleotides: TGCGCCAGCAGCCCCCGACTAGCGGGAAGTTACGAGCAGTACTTC. It encodes CASSPRLAGSYEQYF.